The next 27 T cell receptor beta chains were all read from a single sample in a study of tumor and adjacent non-tumor tissue in lung cancer. This sample's RNA came from whole unsorted tissue. The normal lung tissue was taken more than 3 cm from the tumor edge. A modified ARM-PCR protocol with three rounds of nested PCR amplified TCRbeta. TCRdb redid the calling of the multiplex PCR reads with MiXCR, one entry per CDR3 protein. The sample includes 80,000 or so distinct CDR3 sequences, 65% to 85% of them seen just once. The sequencing sample was made of distant non-tumor lung tissue. These receptors were taken from a man aged 60 to 69 with non-small cell lung cancer.

Comment on this clonotype: Likely a read error: the CDR3 ends without its conserved phenylalanine or tryptophan. The V call is TRBV11-1, the J call TRBJ2-1; 11 bases are shared with TRBD2. CDR1 SGHAT and CDR2 FQDESV come from the germline V gene (reference sequence). The CDR3 length is 17 residues. CDR3 loop: CTSSESYSGGAYNEQFI. The CDR3 DNA follows: TGTACCAGCAGCGAATCTTATAGCGGGGGGGCCTACAATGAGCAGTTCATC.

Note on this clonotype: No conserved phenylalanine or tryptophan ends this CDR3, so it is likely a read error. The DNA is omitted, as the CDR3 cannot be located on it reliably, and the CDR3 follows TCRdb's listing. This rearrangement joins TRBV6-5 to TRBJ2-6; TRBD2 is the table's D call and was not checked against the DNA. Germline CDR1 is MNHEY and CDR2 is SVGAGI. 17 amino acids form the CDR3, both terminal residues included. CDR3: CAGSLAGANSGANVLTL.

Concerning this clonotype itself: The junction departs from germline at one end; a sequencing error may be responsible. In DNA form, the CDR3 reads TGTGCCAGCAGTGGGCTCAATAGCAATCAACCCCAGCATTTT. Translation gives CASSGLNSNQPQHF. The chain employs TRBV6-1 and TRBJ1-5; D unresolved. CDR3 length equals 14 residues. Looked up from germline, CDR1 is MNHNS and CDR2 is SASEGT.

As for this clonotype: This likely comes from a read error, as the CDR3 has no conserved phenylalanine or tryptophan at its end. The genes are TRBV11-3 and TRBJ1-6; possibly TRBD1 for D (5 bases). The CDR3 has 12 residues. Per the germline V gene, CDR1 is SGHNT and CDR2 is YENEEA. CDR3 loop: CVSRDGYPPLHC. The CDR3 DNA reads TGTGTCAGCAGGGACGGCTATCCACCCCTCCACTGT.

This clonotype has just one count. Mismatch with germline at one junction end may stem from a read error. This sequence joins TRBV20-1 and TRBJ2-7, with D perhaps matching TRBD1 (6 bases). This CDR3 spans 12 amino acids. Germline CDR1 is DFQATT and CDR2 is SNEGSKA (reference sequence). The CDR3 DNA is TGCAATGCTAATGACAGGACCTATGAGCAGTACTTC. This gives the protein CNANDRTYEQYF.

Concerning this clonotype itself: The CDR3 does not end in the conserved phenylalanine or tryptophan, so this is likely a read error. This rearrangement joins TRBV29-1 to TRBJ2-5; 7 nucleotides agree with TRBD2. CDR3 length: 16 residues. The germline V gene has CDR1 SQVTM and CDR2 ANQGSEA. V dropped 1 base and J dropped 1; count of bases not matched to a gene: 9. This CDR3 is CSVEASSGRIQETQYL. The CDR3 DNA reads TGCAGCGTTGAAGCGAGTAGCGGGCGCATCCAAGAGACCCAGTACTTA.

Remarks on this clonotype: The junction differs from germline at one of its ends, possibly a read error. The chain uses TRBV20-1 and TRBJ2-3; 8 nucleotides align to TRBD2. Germline values: CDR1 DFQATT, CDR2 SNEGSKA (reference sequence). This CDR3 comprises 15 residues. CDR3 loop: CSARDYEREPDTQYF. The DNA for the CDR3 is TGCAGTGCTAGAGATTACGAGCGGGAGCCGGATACCCAGTATTTT.

As regards this clonotype: The junction differs from germline at one of its ends, possibly a read error. The V call is TRBV6-6, the J call TRBJ2-5; 7 bases align to TRBD2. CDR1 and CDR2 from the germline V gene are MNHNY and SVGAGI (reference sequence). The CDR3 is 14 residues long. The chain's CDR3 is CDSWNGGSVGTQYF. DNA of the CDR3: TGTGACAGCTGGAACGGGGGGTCAGTAGGGACCCAGTACTTC.

Worth noting for this clonotype: No conserved phenylalanine or tryptophan is present at the end of the CDR3, so a read error is the likely explanation. The chain employs TRBV6-5 and TRBJ2-1; D may match TRBD1 or TRBD2 (6 bases each). The length of the CDR3 is 17 residues. In germline, CDR1 is MNHEY, CDR2 SVGAGI. The CDR3 DNA sequence: TGTGCTAGCAGTTACTCGTACTCGGGGGCCTCCTACAATGAGCAGTTCTAC. Encoded protein: CASSYSYSGASYNEQFY.

About this clonotype: At one of its ends the junction is not consistent with the germline gene, which may arise from a read error. This chain's CDR3 is CDSIITTTGSMNTEAFF. The CDR3 DNA reads TGTGACAGCATCATAACTACGACAGGGAGCATGAACACTGAAGCTTTCTTT. The rearrangement links TRBV12-3 or TRBV12-4 to TRBJ1-1; TRBD1 agrees at 7 bases. The CDR3 contains 17 residues.

As regards this clonotype: A read error may produce the germline difference seen at one junction end. This chain links TRBV4-3 with TRBJ2-1; a weak D match, TRBD2 (5 bases). The CDR3 consists of 15 residues. Germline V gives CDR1 LGHNA, CDR2 YSLEER. CDR3 amino acids: CTSSLNDRTYNEQFF. The CDR3, as DNA: TGCACCAGTAGCCTTAACGATAGGACTTACAATGAGCAGTTCTTC.

About this clonotype itself: An end of the junction does not agree with germline; a read error may underlie this. The chain uses TRBV4-3 and TRBJ1-1; D call uncertain. This CDR3 spans 17 amino acids. CDR1 and CDR2 (germline): LGHNA, YSLEER. In DNA, the CDR3 is TGCGCCAGCCGCCAAGACATTCCGGGCAGTTCGGGCACTGAAGCCTTCTTT. Translated, it gives CASRQDIPGSSGTEAFF.

As for this clonotype: A much bigger clone sits one base away, suggesting this may be a read error. This sequence joins TRBV6-6 and TRBJ1-1, with 9 bases aligning to TRBD1. There are 15 residues in the CDR3. The germline V gene has CDR1 MNHNY and CDR2 SVGAGI (reference sequence). The chain's CDR3 is CASTLTGTGSTEVFF. CDR3 sequence (DNA): TGTGCCAGCACCCTCACCGGGACAGGGAGCACTGAAGTTTTCTTT.

This clonotype was recorded only once. It is likely a read error, because the conserved phenylalanine at the end of the CDR3 is missing. This chain uses TRBV5-6 with TRBJ2-5; the D gene is possibly TRBD2 (5 bases). Germline V CDR1 and CDR2: SGHDT, YYEEEE. This CDR3 is 16 amino acids long. Between the trimmed V and J ends, which lost 4 bases and 2 bases, there was a span of 18 bases. For the CDR3, the DNA is TGTGCCAGCAGCCTGCTGACACGGGATTTACAAGAGACCCAGTACTAC. Its protein is CASSLLTRDLQETQYY.

In the case of this clonotype: The junction does not match germline at one end; this may be a read error. J is TRBJ2-7 and V is TRBV29-1; 7 bases are a match to TRBD1. Germline loops: CDR1 SQVTM, CDR2 ANQGSEA. The length of the CDR3 is 12 residues. DNA for the CDR3: TGTAGCGTCGAACTACAGGGGCCCGAGCAGTACTTC. Amino acid sequence: CSVELQGPEQYF.

Concerning this clonotype: At one end, the junction sequence differs from germline, possibly due to a read error. This rearrangement joins TRBV4-3 to TRBJ2-7, with D possibly matching TRBD2 (6 bases). This CDR3 has 14 residues. Germline CDR1 LGHNA, CDR2 YSLEER. The CDR3 sequence is CACSQAAGSLDPSF. As DNA, the CDR3 is TGTGCCTGCAGCCAAGCGGCGGGGAGCTTGGACCCCTCCTTC.

This clonotype was seen just once. The rearrangement joins TRBV11-2 to TRBJ2-5; D might be TRBD1 (6 bases). Trimming pared 7 bases from V and 14 bases from J, leaving 20 bases between. CDR1 and CDR2 (germline): SGHAT, FQNNGV. The CDR3 runs to 12 residues. The CDR3 DNA is TGTGCCAGCACCGTAGGGGGAGAGACCCGCTACTTC. Translating gives CASTVGGETRYF.

The chain couples TRBV11-2 to TRBJ1-1; weak D call: TRBD1 (6 bases). Germline CDR1 SGHAT, CDR2 FQNNGV. The CDR3 length is 15 residues. V lost 5 bases, J lost 3 bases, and 16 bases lay in between. DNA of the CDR3: TGTGCCAGCAGCCATTTCCAAGGGGGGCACACTGAAGCTTTCTTT. This sequence encodes CASSHFQGGHTEAFF.

The V gene is TRBV12-3 or TRBV12-4, the J gene TRBJ1-5, with D possibly TRBD1 on 5 matching bases. V lost 2 bases to trimming and J lost 7 bases, with 21 bases between them. CDR3 size: 17 residues. CDR3 sequence (DNA): TGTGCCAGCAGTTTACGCACCGGGGGGGGGGTCCGACAGCCCCAGCATTTT. Translating it yields CASSLRTGGGVRQPQHF.

To note about this clonotype: One end of the junction does not line up with germline, which may come from a read error. The J gene is TRBJ2-3, the V gene TRBV25-1; maybe TRBD2 (6 bases). The CDR3 has 16 residues. Germline CDR1 and CDR2: MGHDK and SYGVNS. The CDR3 sequence is CASSGYVRTSTDTRYF. The CDR3 DNA reads as TGTGCCAGCAGTGGATACGTCCGTACTAGCACAGATACGCGGTATTTT.

Concerning this clonotype: A read error may account for a junction end that differs from germline. V usage is TRBV11-2 and J usage is TRBJ2-5; no firm D call. CDR1 and CDR2 from the germline V gene are SGHAT and FQNNGV. The CDR3 runs to 13 residues. The CDR3 is CVSSYTWEEAQYF. The CDR3 DNA follows: TGTGTCAGCAGCTATACATGGGAAGAGGCCCAGTACTTC.

A word on this clonotype: A read error may produce the germline difference seen at one junction end. The V call is TRBV6-1, the J call TRBJ2-2; tentatively, D is TRBD2 (5 bases). The CDR3 length is 14 residues. Germline assignment: CDR1 MNHNS and CDR2 SASEGT. The CDR3 reads CASRDKSNTGELSF. The CDR3, as DNA: TGTGCTAGCAGAGACAAATCGAACACCGGGGAGCTGTCTTTT.

A remark on this clonotype: Germline is not matched at one junction end, which may reflect a read error. This chain links TRBV11-1 with TRBJ2-5; perhaps TRBD1 as D (6 bases). Germline values: CDR1 SGHAT, CDR2 FQDESV (reference sequence). The CDR3 length is 15 residues. CDR3 nucleotides: TGTGCCAACAGCTTAAACGGACAGAACCAAGAGACCCGGTACTTC. It specifies CANSLNGQNQETRYF. The variable domain in full, completed from reference TRBV11-1 and TRBJ2-5, reads EAEVAQSPRYKITEKSQAVAFWCDPISGHATLYWYRQILGQGPELLVQFQDESVVDDSQLPKDRFSAERLKGVDSTLKIQPAELGDSAMYLCANSLNGQNQETRYFGPGTRLLVL.

This clonotype was picked up one time. This clone may be a read error of a much larger clone one base away. V gene TRBV12-3 or TRBV12-4 combines with J gene TRBJ2-1, with 10 bases matching TRBD1. There are 16 residues in the CDR3. The CDR3 loop reads CASRDSGTGDYNVQFF. In DNA, the CDR3 is TGTGCCAGCAGAGATTCCGGGACAGGGGACTATAATGTGCAGTTCTTC.

The rearrangement uses TRBV11-2 and TRBJ1-2; 11 nucleotides agree with TRBD1. CDR3 size: 17 residues. CDR1 SGHAT and CDR2 FQNNGV come from the germline V gene. V trimming: 3 bases; J trimming: 0 bases; junction bases outside the gene matches: 6. Here the CDR3 reads CASSFPSGQGANYGYTF. The CDR3 region has the DNA TGTGCCAGCAGCTTCCCATCGGGACAGGGGGCTAACTATGGCTACACCTTC.

To note about this clonotype: An end of the junction does not agree with germline; a read error may underlie this. The V and J genes are TRBV4-2 and TRBJ2-1, with 8 bases fitting TRBD2. CDR1 is LGHNA, CDR2 YNFKEQ, per germline. CDR3 length equals 16 residues. The CDR3 loop reads CTSSQETSGGAGEQFF. CDR3 nucleotides: TGTACCAGCAGCCAAGAAACTAGCGGTGGGGCTGGTGAGCAGTTCTTC.

At least ten counts were recorded for this clonotype. The chain has TRBV20-1 and TRBJ2-1, with TRBD2 identical over 12 bases. J lost 15 bases, V lost 4 bases, and 4 bases had no gene match. Germline V gene sequence: CDR1 DFQATT, CDR2 SNEGSKA (reference sequence). The CDR3 has 11 amino acids. The CDR3 region has the DNA TGCAGTGCTACCCTAGCGGGAGGGCTGTTCTTC. Residues: CSATLAGGLFF.